Listed below are T cell receptor beta chains from one sample, sequenced in a study of beta chain features in type 1 diabetes. The table came from immunoSEQ multiplex PCR; TCRdb's copy has only in-frame clones and leaves some out. Altogether roughly 170,000 clones are present, less than 15% being singletons, with the ten largest covering 0.62%. Sequencing was performed on central memory CD4+ T cells from blood. The receptors were gathered from a woman between 18 and 29 years old in good health. Both conserved end residues are part of each CDR3. D genes are given only for firm matches. Clone size appears in some rows only: once, few, many, or a class for an expanded clone.

TRBD1,TRBJ2-1,-,16,TRBV7-3,CASSYRDRGSYNEQFF,TGTGCCAGCAGTTACCGGGACAGGGGTTCCTACAATGAGCAGTTCTTC
TRBD2,TRBJ2-5,few,16,TRBV4-1,CASSRLAGLGGETQYF,TGCGCCAGCAGCCGTCTAGCGGGCCTCGGGGGGGAGACCCAGTACTTC
-,TRBJ2-7,-,13,TRBV29-1,CSVVDRNSYEQYF,TGCAGCGTTGTAGACAGAAACTCCTACGAGCAGTACTTC
TRBD1,TRBJ1-5,-,17,TRBV4-2,CASSQQMTGGSNQPQHF,TGTGCCAGCAGCCAACAGATGACAGGGGGGAGCAATCAGCCCCAGCATTTT
TRBD1,TRBJ1-1,few,12,TRBV29-1,CSLRQGGTEAFF,TGCAGCTTAAGACAGGGAGGCACTGAAGCTTTCTTT
-,TRBJ2-4,-,16,TRBV5-1,CASSLATVLAKNIQYF,TGCGCCAGCAGCTTGGCGACAGTGCTAGCCAAAAACATTCAGTACTTC
-,TRBJ2-2,-,16,TRBV7-9,CASSALQGGITGELFF,TGTGCCAGCAGCGCCTTGCAGGGAGGAATCACCGGGGAGCTGTTTTTT
-,TRBJ1-1,-,13,TRBV15,CATSRSKNTEAFF,TGTGCCACCAGCAGGTCCAAGAACACTGAAGCTTTCTTT
TRBD2,TRBJ2-5,-,15,TRBV7-2,CASSLRVAGAETQYF,TGTGCCAGCAGCTTAAGGGTAGCGGGAGCAGAGACCCAGTACTTC
TRBD1,TRBJ2-1,-,15,TRBV15,CATSRSGTGGNEQFF,TGTGCCACCAGCAGATCCGGGACAGGAGGGAATGAGCAGTTCTTC
-,TRBJ2-7,many,13,TRBV7-2,CASSHTGSHEQYF,TGTGCCAGCAGTCATACAGGGAGCCACGAGCAGTACTTC
-,TRBJ2-2,-,15,TRBV29-1,CSARVGKRGNGELFF,TGCAGCGCCCGCGTCGGAAAAAGGGGGAACGGGGAGCTGTTTTTT
TRBD1,TRBJ2-7,few,15,TRBV5-1,CASSAGGTTAYEQYF,TGCGCCAGCAGCGCAGGGGGTACGACCGCCTACGAGCAGTACTTC
-,TRBJ1-1,few,13,TRBV18,CASSPAGNPEAFF,TGTGCCAGCTCACCAGCAGGGAACCCTGAAGCTTTCTTT
-,TRBJ1-2,-,14,TRBV5-4,CASSLPQGHYGYTF,TGTGCCAGCAGCTTACCACAGGGACACTATGGCTACACCTTC
TRBD1,TRBJ2-6,-,17,TRBV14,CASSPRDRGLGANVLTF,TGTGCCAGCAGCCCAAGGGACAGGGGGCTTGGGGCCAACGTCCTGACTTTC
TRBD2,TRBJ2-7,-,15,TRBV11-2,CASSRWREVAYEQYF,TGTGCCAGCAGCCGGTGGCGGGAGGTGGCCTACGAGCAGTACTTC
TRBD1,TRBJ1-5,-,13,TRBV30,CAWSVQKGAEQHF,TGTGCCTGGAGTGTACAAAAGGGGGCCGAGCAGCATTTT
TRBD1,TRBJ1-5,few,15,TRBV7-9,CASSLGGQYNQPQHF,TGTGCCAGCAGCTTAGGGGGACAGTACAATCAGCCCCAGCATTTT
-,TRBJ2-1,-,15,TRBV27,CASSLRQSSYNEQFF,TGTGCCAGCAGTTTACGACAAAGCTCCTACAATGAGCAGTTCTTC
-,TRBJ1-5,-,16,TRBV13,CASSFGTGQNNQPQHF,TGTGCCAGCAGCTTCGGTACAGGACAGAACAATCAGCCCCAGCATTTT
TRBD1,TRBJ2-1,-,15,TRBV11-2,CASSLARGTGNEQFF,TGTGCCAGCAGCTTAGCGCGAGGGACAGGGAATGAGCAGTTCTTC
-,TRBJ1-2,few,12,TRBV30,CACPGGPYGYTF,TGTGCCTGTCCGGGGGGTCCGTATGGCTACACCTTC
TRBD1,TRBJ1-5,-,13,TRBV29-1,CSVDSDRGGPQHF,TGCAGCGTCGACAGTGACAGGGGTGGGCCCCAGCATTTT